A single sample is the source of the 11 T cell receptor beta chains below, sequenced in a study of shared clonotypes between healthy human individuals. TCRdb keeps only in-frame clones here, not all; method: immunoSEQ multiplex PCR. The sample holds around 2,000,000 clones, about 95% seen once. As defined, naive CD8 cells were CD45RO-negative and positively selected for CCR7, with terminally differentiated effector memory CD45RA+ cells excluded. The specimen sequenced was naive CD8+ T cells sorted from blood. All receptors come from a man between 18 and 35 years old in good health.

The rearrangement links TRBV30 to TRBJ2-7, with TRBD1 matching 8 bases. CDR1 and CDR2 (germline): GTSNPN, SVGIG (reference sequence). CDR3 length equals 13 residues. V lost 6 bases and J lost 1; bases outside the gene matches: 5. This CDR3 is CACTDRESYEQYF. CDR3 in DNA: TGTGCCTGTACGGACAGGGAATCCTACGAGCAGTACTTC.

The chain employs TRBV19 and TRBJ1-1; D is undetermined. V lost 0 bases and J 3 bases, leaving 17 bases between the germline ends. Germline V gene sequence: CDR1 LNHDA, CDR2 SQIVND (reference sequence). The length of the CDR3 is 17 residues. CDR3 amino acids: CASSIDNTVFGDTEAFF. The CDR3 coding sequence is TGTGCCAGTAGTATAGATAATACCGTGTTTGGGGACACTGAAGCTTTCTTT.

The V call is TRBV6-5, the J call TRBJ2-7; TRBD1 is a possible D gene (6 bases). With 0 bases removed from V and 2 bases from J, the gap between germline ends came to 11 bases. In germline, CDR1 is MNHEY, CDR2 SVGAGI. The CDR3 loop spans 15 amino acids. CDR3 coding DNA: TGTGCCAGCAGTTACTCTCGGACAGTACCCTACGAGCAGTACTTC. Translation gives CASSYSRTVPYEQYF.

This sequence joins TRBV13 and TRBJ2-1; D gene uncertain. Deletions cut 0 bases from V and 4 bases from J, with 7 bases between. The CDR3 totals 14 residues. Germline V gene lookup returns CDR1 PRHDT and CDR2 FYEKMQ (reference sequence). DNA of the CDR3: TGTGCCAGCAGCTTAGGGGAAGGGTACAATGAGCAGTTCTTC. Its translation: CASSLGEGYNEQFF.

The V call is TRBV6-1, the J call TRBJ2-5; D possibly uses TRBD1 or TRBD2 (5 bases each). Per the germline V gene, CDR1 is MNHNS and CDR2 is SASEGT. V was pared by 1 base and J by 4 bases, with 10 bases between. The CDR3 is 14 residues long. Here the CDR3 DNA reads TGTGCCAGCAGTGAAGAAGCAGGGAGAGAGACCCAGTACTTC. This gives the protein CASSEEAGRETQYF.

The rearrangement uses TRBV7-9 and TRBJ1-2; unclear D gene. The ends were cut back, 8 bases at V and 7 bases at J, with 11 bases in the middle. The CDR3 extends over 11 amino acids. Germline loops: CDR1 SEHNR, CDR2 FQNEAQ (reference sequence). CDR3 bases: TGTGCCAGCGAAGGTCGGGCTGGCTACACCTTC. Its protein product is CASEGRAGYTF.

This sequence joins TRBV11-2 and TRBJ2-7, with a possible D match to TRBD1 (5 bases). The CDR3 runs to 13 residues. V was clipped by 7 bases and J by 3 bases, with 13 bases between them. Germline V gene lookup returns CDR1 SGHAT and CDR2 FQNNGV. CDR3 DNA: TGTGCCAGCACTTCAGTGGACAACTACGAGCAGTACTTC. This translates into CASTSVDNYEQYF.

V and J are TRBV28 and TRBJ1-5, with 7 bases that match TRBD1. This CDR3 is 16 amino acids long. Germline V CDR1 and CDR2: MDHEN, SYDVKM. The ends lost 2 bases at V and 0 bases at J; junction bases unmatched: 4. The CDR3 sequence: CASSLVGQYSNQPQHF. The CDR3 region has the DNA TGTGCCAGCAGTTTAGTGGGACAGTATAGCAATCAGCCCCAGCATTTT. Drawing the rest from reference TRBV28 and TRBJ1-5, the complete variable domain is DVKVTQSSRYLVKRTGEKVFLECVQDMDHENMFWYRQDPGLGLRLIYFSYDVKMKEKGDIPEGYSVSREKKERFSLILESASTNQTSMYLCASSLVGQYSNQPQHFGDGTRLSIL.

This clone was found a few times. Other DNA sequences from this sample encode an identical CDR3 as well. This chain uses TRBV7-9 with TRBJ2-7, with D maybe TRBD1 (5 bases). Germline V gene sequence: CDR1 SEHNR, CDR2 FQNEAQ (reference sequence). The CDR3 covers 12 residues. V was clipped by 4 bases and J by 5 bases, with 9 bases between them. The DNA of the CDR3 is TGTGCCAGCAGCTCGCAGGGCCACGAGCAGTACTTC. This translates into CASSSQGHEQYF.

The chain joins TRBV7-9 to TRBJ2-5, with D unclear. CDR3 length: 12 amino acids. The germline V gene encodes CDR1 SEHNR and CDR2 FQNEAQ (reference sequence). Trimming left V 5 bases short and J 5 bases short, with 9 bases between. The CDR3 DNA follows: TGTGCCAGCAGCACCCTCGTGGAGACCCAGTACTTC. Translated, it gives CASSTLVETQYF.

The J gene is TRBJ2-5, the V gene TRBV21-1; TRBD1 is the table's D call and was not checked against the DNA. TRBV21-1 is classified as a pseudogene. The CDR3 length is 14 residues. The CDR3 region is CASSRTGRQETQYF. The CDR3 DNA reads as TGTGCCAGCAGCCGGACAGGCCGACAAGAGACCCAGTACTTC.